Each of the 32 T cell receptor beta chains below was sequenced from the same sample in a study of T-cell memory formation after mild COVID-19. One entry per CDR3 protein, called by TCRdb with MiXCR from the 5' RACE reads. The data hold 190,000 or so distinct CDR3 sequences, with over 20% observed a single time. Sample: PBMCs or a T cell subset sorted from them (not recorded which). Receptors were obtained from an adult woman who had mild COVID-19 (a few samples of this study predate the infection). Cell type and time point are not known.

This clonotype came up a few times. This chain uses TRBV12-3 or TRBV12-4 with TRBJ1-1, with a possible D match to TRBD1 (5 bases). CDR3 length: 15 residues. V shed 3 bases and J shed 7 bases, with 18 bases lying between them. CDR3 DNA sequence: TGTGCCAGCAGTTTTGATAGGTATGGGGGTTATGAAGCTTTCTTT. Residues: CASSFDRYGGYEAFF.

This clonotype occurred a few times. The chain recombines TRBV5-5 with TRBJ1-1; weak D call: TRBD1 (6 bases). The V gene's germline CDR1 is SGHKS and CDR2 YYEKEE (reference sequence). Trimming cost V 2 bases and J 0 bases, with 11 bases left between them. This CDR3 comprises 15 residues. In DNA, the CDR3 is TGTGCCAGCAGCTTTTTCAGGGGAATGAACACTGAAGCTTTCTTT. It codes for CASSFFRGMNTEAFF.

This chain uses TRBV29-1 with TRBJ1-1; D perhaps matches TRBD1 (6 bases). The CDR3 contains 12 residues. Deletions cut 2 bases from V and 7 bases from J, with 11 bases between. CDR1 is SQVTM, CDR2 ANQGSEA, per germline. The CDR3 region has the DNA TGCAGCGTTGAACCTGTAGGGGGTGAAGCTTTCTTT. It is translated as CSVEPVGGEAFF.

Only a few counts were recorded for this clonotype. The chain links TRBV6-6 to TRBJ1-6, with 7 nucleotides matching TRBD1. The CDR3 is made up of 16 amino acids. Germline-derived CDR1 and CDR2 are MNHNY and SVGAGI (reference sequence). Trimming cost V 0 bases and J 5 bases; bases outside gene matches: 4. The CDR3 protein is CASSYSVGQNNSPLHF. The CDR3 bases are TGTGCCAGCAGTTACTCCGTGGGACAGAATAATTCACCCCTCCACTTT.

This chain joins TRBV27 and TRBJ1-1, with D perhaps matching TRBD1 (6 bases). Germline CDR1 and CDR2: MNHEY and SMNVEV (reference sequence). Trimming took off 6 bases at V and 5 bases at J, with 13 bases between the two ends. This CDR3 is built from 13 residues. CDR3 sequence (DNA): TGTGCCAGCAGACCCGGGGGCGTGACTGAAGCTTTCTTT. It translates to CASRPGGVTEAFF.

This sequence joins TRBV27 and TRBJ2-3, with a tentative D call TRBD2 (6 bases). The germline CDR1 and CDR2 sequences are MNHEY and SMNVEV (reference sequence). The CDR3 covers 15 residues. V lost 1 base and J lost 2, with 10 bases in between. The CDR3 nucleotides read TGTGCCAGCAGTTTATGGCGGGAAGACACAGATACGCAGTATTTT. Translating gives CASSLWREDTDTQYF.

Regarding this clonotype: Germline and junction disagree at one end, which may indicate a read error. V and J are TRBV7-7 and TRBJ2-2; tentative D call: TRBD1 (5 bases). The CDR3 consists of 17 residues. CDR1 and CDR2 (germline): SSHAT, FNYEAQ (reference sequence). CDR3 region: CASSSNQGAEYTGELFF. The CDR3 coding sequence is TGTGCTAGCAGCTCAAATCAGGGTGCTGAGTACACCGGGGAGCTGTTTTTT.

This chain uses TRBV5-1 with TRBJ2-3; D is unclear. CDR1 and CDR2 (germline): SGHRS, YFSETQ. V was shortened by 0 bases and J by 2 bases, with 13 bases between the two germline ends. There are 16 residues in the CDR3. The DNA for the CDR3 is TGCGCCAGCAGCTTGGATCAGTGGGTCAACACAGATACGCAGTATTTT. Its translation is CASSLDQWVNTDTQYF.

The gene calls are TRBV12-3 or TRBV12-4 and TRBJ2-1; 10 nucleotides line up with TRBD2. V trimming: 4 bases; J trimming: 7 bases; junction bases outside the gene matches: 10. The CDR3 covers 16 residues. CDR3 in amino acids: CASSSGVAGGNNEQFF. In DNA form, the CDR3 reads TGTGCCAGCAGTTCCGGGGTAGCGGGGGGAAATAATGAGCAGTTCTTC.

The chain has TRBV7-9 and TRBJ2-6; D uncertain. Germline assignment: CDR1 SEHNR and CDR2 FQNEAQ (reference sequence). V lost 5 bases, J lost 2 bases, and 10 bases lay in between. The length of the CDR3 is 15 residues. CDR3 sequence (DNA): TGTGCCAGCAGCGCCAGCGTGGCTGGGGCCAACGTCCTGACTTTC. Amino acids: CASSASVAGANVLTF. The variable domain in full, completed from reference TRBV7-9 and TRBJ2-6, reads DTGVSQNPRHKITKRGQNVTFRCDPISEHNRLYWYRQTLGQGPEFLTYFQNEAQLEKSRLLSDRFSAERPKGSFSTLEIQRTEQGDSAMYLCASSASVAGANVLTFGAGSRLTVL.

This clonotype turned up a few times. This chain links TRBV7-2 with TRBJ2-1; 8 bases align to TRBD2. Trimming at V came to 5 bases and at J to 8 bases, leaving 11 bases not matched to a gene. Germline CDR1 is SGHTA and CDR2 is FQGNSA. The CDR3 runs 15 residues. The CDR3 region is CASSLTGGGGHEQFF. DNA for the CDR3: TGTGCCAGCAGCCTAACCGGGGGGGGTGGCCATGAGCAGTTCTTC.

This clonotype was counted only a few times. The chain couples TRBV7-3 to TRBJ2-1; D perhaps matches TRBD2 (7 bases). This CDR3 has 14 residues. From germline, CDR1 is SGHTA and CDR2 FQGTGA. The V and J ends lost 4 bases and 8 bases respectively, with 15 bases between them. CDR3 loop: CASSSGLGGDEQFF. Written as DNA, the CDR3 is TGTGCCAGCAGCTCTGGACTAGGGGGGGATGAGCAGTTCTTC.

CDR3 nucleotide sequence: TGTGCCAGCAGTCAAACCCAGGGGGAGCAGTTCTTC. Encoded protein: CASSQTQGEQFF. The chain joins TRBV11-3 to TRBJ2-1; tentative D call: TRBD1 (6 bases). This CDR3 is 12 amino acids long. CDR1 is SGHNT, CDR2 YENEEA, per germline. Trimming shortened V by 6 bases and J by 10 bases, and 13 bases separated the two germline ends.

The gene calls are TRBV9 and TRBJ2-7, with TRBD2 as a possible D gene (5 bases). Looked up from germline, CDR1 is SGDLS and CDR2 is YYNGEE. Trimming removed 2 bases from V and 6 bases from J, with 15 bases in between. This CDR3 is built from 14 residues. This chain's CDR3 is CASSVESSLGEQYF. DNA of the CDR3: TGTGCCAGCAGCGTGGAGTCTAGCTTGGGCGAGCAGTACTTC.

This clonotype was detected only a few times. The CDR3 sequence: CASSVVDPGELFF. In DNA form, the CDR3 reads TGTGCCAGCAGCGTAGTAGACCCCGGGGAGCTGTTTTTT. The genes are TRBV9 and TRBJ2-2; D is unclear. V lost 0 bases to trimming and J lost 6 bases, with 6 bases between them. The V gene's germline CDR1 is SGDLS and CDR2 YYNGEE. CDR3 size: 13 residues. Together with reference TRBV9 and TRBJ2-2, the CDR3 gives the full variable domain: DSGVTQTPKHLITATGQRVTLRCSPRSGDLSVYWYQQSLDQGLQFLIQYYNGEERAKGNILERFSAQQFPDLHSELNLSSLELGDSALYFCASSVVDPGELFFGEGSRLTVL.

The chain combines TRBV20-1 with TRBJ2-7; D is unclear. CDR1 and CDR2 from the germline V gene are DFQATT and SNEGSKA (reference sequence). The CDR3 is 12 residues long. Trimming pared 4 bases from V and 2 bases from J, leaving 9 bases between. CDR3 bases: TGCAGTGCTATCGACATGACCTACGAGCAGTACTTC. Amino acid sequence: CSAIDMTYEQYF.

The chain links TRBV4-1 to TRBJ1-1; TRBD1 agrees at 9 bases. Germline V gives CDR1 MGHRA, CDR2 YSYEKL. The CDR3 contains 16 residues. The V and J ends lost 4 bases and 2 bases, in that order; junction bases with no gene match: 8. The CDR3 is CASSLTGTGHNTEAFF. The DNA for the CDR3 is TGCGCCAGCAGCCTTACCGGGACAGGGCACAACACTGAAGCTTTCTTT.

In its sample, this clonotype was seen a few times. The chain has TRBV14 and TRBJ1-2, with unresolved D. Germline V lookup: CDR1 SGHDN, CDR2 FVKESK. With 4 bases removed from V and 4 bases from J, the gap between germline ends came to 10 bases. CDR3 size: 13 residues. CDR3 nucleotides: TGTGCCAGCAGCCCATCGGACGGCTATGGCTACACCTTC. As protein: CASSPSDGYGYTF.

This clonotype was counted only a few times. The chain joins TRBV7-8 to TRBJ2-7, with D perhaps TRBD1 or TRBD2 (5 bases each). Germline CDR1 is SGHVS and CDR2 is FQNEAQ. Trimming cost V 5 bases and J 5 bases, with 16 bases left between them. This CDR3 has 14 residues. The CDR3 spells CASSLSGTYHEQYF. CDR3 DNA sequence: TGTGCCAGCAGCCTATCCGGGACGTACCACGAGCAGTACTTC.

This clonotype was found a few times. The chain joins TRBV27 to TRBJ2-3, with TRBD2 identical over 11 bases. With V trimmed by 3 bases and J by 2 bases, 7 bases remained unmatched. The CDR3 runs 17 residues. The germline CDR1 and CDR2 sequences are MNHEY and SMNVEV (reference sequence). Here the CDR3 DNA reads TGTGCCAGCAGTTTGGGGGGGACTAGCGGCGCCACAGATACGCAGTATTTT. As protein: CASSLGGTSGATDTQYF.

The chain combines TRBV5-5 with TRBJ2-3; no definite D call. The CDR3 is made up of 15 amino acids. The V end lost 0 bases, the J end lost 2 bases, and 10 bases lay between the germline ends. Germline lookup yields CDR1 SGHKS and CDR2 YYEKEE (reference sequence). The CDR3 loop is CASSLGGDSTDTQYF. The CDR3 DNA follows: TGTGCCAGCAGCTTGGGCGGAGATTCCACAGATACGCAGTATTTT.

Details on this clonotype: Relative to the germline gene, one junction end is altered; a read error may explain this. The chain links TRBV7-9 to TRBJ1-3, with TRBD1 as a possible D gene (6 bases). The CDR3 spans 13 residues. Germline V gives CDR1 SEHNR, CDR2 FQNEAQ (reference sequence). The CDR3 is CDSSAGQGNTIYF. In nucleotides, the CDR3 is TGTGACAGCAGCGCGGGACAAGGAAACACCATATATTTT.

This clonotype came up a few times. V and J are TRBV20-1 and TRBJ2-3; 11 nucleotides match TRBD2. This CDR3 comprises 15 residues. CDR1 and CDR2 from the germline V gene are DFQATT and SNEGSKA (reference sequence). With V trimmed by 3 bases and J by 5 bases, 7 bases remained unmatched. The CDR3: CSARKLAGVIDTQYF. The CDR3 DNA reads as TGCAGTGCTAGGAAACTAGCGGGAGTCATAGATACGCAGTATTTT.

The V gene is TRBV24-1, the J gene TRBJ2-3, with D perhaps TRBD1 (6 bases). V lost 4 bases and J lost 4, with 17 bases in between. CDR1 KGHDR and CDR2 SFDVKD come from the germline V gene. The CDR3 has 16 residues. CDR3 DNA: TGTGCCACCAGTGACCCGGACACGACAGGATCAGATACGCAGTATTTT. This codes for CATSDPDTTGSDTQYF.

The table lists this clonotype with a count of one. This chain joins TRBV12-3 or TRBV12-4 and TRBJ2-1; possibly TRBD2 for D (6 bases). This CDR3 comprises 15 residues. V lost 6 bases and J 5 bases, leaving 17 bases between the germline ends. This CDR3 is CASSPRDWLDNEQFF. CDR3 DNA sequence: TGTGCCAGCAGCCCCCGGGACTGGCTAGACAATGAGCAGTTCTTC.

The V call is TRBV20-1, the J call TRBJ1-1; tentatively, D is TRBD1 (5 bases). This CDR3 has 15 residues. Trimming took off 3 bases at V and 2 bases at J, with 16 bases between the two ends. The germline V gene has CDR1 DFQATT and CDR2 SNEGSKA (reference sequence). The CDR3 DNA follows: TGCAGTGCTAGGAAGCTAGACAGCGATAACACTGAAGCTTTCTTT. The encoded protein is CSARKLDSDNTEAFF.

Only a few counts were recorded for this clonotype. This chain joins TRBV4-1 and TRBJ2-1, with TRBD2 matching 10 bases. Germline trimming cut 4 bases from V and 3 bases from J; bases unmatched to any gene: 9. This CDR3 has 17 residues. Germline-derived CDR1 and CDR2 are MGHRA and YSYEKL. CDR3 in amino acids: CASSPETSGVNYNEQFF. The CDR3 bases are TGCGCCAGCAGCCCGGAAACTAGCGGGGTTAACTACAATGAGCAGTTCTTC.

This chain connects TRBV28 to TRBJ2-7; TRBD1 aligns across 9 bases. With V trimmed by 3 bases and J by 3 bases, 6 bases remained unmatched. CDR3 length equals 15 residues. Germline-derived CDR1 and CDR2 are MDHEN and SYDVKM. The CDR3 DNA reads TGTGCCAGCAGTTTTTCGGGACAGGGAAACTACGAGCAGTACTTC. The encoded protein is CASSFSGQGNYEQYF.

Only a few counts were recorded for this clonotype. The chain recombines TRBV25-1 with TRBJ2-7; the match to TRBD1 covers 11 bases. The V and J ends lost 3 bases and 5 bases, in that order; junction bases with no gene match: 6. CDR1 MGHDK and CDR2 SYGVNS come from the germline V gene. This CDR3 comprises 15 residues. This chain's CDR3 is CASSEGQGEIDEQYF. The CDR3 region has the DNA TGTGCCAGCAGTGAGGGACAGGGGGAAATAGACGAGCAGTACTTC.

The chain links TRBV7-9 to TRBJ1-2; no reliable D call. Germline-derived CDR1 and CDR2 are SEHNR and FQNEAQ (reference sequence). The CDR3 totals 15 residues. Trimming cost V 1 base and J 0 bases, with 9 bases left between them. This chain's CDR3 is CASSLDRIANYGYTF. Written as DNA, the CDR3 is TGTGCCAGCAGCTTAGACAGAATAGCTAACTATGGCTACACCTTC.

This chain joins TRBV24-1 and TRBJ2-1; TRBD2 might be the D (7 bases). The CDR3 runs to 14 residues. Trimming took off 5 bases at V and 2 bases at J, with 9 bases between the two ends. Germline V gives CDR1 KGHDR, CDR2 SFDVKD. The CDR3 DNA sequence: TGTGCCACCAGTGGGGAGGGGGCCTACAATGAGCAGTTCTTC. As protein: CATSGEGAYNEQFF.

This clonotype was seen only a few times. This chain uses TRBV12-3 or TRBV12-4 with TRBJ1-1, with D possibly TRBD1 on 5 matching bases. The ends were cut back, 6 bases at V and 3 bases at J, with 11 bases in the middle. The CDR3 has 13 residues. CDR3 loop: CASSRGAYTEAFF. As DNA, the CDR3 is TGTGCCAGCAGCAGAGGGGCCTACACTGAAGCTTTCTTT.